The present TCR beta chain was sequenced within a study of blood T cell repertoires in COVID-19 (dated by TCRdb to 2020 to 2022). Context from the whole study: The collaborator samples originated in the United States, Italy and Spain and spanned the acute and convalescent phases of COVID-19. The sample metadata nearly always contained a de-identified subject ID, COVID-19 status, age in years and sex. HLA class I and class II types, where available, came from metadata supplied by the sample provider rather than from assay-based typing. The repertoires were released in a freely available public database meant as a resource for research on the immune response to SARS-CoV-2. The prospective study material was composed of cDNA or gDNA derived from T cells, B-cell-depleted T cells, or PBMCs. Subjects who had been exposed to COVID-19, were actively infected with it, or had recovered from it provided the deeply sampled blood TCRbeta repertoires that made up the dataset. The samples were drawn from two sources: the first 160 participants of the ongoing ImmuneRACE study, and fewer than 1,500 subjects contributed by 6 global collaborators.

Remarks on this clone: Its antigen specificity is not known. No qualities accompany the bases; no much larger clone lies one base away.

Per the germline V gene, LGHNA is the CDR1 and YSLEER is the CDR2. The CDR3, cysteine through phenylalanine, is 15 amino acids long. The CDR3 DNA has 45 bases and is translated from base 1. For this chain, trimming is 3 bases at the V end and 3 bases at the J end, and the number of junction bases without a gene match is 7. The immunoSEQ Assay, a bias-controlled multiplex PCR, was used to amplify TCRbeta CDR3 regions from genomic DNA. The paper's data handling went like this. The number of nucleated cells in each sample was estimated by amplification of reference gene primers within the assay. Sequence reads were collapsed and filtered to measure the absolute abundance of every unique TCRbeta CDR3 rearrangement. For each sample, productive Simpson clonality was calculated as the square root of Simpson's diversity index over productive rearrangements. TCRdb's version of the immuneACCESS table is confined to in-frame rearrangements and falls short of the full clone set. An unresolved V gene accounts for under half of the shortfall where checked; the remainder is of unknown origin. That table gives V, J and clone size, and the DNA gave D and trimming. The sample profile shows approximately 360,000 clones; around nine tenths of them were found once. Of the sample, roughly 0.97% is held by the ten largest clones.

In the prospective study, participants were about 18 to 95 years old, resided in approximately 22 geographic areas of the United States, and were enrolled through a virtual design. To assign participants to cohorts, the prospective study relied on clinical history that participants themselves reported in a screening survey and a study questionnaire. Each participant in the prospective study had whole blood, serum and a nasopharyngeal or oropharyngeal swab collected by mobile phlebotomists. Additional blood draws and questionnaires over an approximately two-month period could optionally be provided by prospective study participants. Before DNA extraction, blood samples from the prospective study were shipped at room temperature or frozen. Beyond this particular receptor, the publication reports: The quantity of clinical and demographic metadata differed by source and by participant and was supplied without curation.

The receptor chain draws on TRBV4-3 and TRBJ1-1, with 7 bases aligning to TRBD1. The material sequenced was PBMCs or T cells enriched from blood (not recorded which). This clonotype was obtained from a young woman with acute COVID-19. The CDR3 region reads CASSQRTGEYTEAFF. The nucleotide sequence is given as TGCGCCAGCAGCCAGAGGACAGGAGAGTACACTGAAGCTTTCTTT.